This record concerns one T cell receptor (beta chain) sequence. The antigen is not known. A minimum of 6 million PBMCs was isolated per sample. Per germline, CDR1 MNHEY and CDR2 SVGEGT. The CDR3 covers 16 residues. J gave up 1 base and V 4 bases, and 7 bases lay outside the gene matches. The sample is drawn from a study of blood T cells in healthy people across ages. Then a second PCR, running about 6 to 11 cycles, was carried out with a sample-barcoded 5' primer and a J-beta primer mix. TCRdb re-analysed the 5' RACE reads in MiXCR, keeping a single row per CDR3 protein. In the table there are around 1,600,000 distinct CDR3 sequences, less than 45% of which are singletons. Regarding the study as a whole: Long-lived and aged donors differed, with more naive CD4+ cells and higher diversity in the long-lived.

The sample consisted of blood. This chain uses TRBV6-2 or TRBV6-3 with TRBJ1-1; 9 nucleotides line up with TRBD1. This clonotype was sampled from a woman younger than 30 in good health. The DNA for the CDR3 is TGTGCCAGCAGTTTCGGACAGGGGAGAGCGAACACTGAAGCTTTCTTT. Translating it yields CASSFGQGRANTEAFF.